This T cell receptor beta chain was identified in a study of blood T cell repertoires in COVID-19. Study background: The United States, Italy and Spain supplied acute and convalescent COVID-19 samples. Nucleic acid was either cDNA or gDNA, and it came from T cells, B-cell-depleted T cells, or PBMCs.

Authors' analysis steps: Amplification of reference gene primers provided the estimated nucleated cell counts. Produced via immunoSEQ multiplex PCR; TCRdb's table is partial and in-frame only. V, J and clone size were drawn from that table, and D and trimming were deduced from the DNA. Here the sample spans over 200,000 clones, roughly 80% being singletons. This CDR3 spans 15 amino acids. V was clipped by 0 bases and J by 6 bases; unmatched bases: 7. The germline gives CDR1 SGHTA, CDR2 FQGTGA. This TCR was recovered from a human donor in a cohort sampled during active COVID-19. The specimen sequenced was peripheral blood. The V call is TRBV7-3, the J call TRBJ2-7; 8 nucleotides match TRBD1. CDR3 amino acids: CASSLTGTGVSEQYF. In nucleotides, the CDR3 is TGTGCCAGCAGCTTAACCGGGACAGGTGTTAGCGAGCAGTACTTC.